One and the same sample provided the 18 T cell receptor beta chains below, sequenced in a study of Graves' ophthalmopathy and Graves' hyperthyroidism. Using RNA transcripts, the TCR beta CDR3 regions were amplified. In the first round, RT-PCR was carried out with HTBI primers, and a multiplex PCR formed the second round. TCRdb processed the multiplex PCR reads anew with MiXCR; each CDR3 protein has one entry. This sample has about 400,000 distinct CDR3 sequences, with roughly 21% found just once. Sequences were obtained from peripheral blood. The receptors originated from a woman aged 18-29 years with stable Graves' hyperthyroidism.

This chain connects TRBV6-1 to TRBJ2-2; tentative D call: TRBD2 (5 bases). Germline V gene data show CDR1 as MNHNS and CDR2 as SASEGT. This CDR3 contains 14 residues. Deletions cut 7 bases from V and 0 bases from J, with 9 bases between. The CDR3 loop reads CASMRASNTGELFF. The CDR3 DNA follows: TGTGCCAGCATGAGGGCATCGAACACCGGGGAGCTGTTTTTT.

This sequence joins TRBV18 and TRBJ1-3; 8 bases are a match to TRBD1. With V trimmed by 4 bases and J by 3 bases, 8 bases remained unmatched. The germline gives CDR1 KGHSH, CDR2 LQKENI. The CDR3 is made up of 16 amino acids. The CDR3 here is CASSLTTGADGNTIYF. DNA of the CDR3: TGTGCCAGCTCACTAACGACAGGGGCGGATGGAAACACCATATATTTT.

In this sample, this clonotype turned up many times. The CDR3 sequence is CSTRTGSNIQYF. CDR3 DNA sequence: TGCAGCACCCGGACAGGCTCAAACATTCAGTACTTC. This chain uses TRBV29-1 with TRBJ2-4, with 7 nucleotides matching TRBD1. CDR1 SQVTM and CDR2 ANQGSEA come from the germline V gene. V lost 8 bases, J lost 6 bases, and 7 bases stayed unmatched. This CDR3 has 12 residues.

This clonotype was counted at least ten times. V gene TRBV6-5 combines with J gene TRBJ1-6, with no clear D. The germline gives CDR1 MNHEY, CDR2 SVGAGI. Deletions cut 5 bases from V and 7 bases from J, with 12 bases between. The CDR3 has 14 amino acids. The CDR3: CASSTRGENSPLHF. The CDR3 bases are TGTGCCAGCAGTACCAGAGGAGAAAATTCACCCCTCCACTTT.

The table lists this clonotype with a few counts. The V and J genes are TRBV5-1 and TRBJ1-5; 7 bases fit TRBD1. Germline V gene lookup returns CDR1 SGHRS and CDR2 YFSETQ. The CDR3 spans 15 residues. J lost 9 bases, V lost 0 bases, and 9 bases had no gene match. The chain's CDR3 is CASSLGVGGVGPQHF. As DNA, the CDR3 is TGCGCCAGCAGCTTGGGAGTAGGGGGCGTCGGGCCCCAGCATTTT.

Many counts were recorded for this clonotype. The DNA of the CDR3 is TGTGCCAGCAGAGAAGGACAGGGAAGCACCGGGGAGCTGTTTTTT. This encodes CASREGQGSTGELFF. The gene calls are TRBV6-2 or TRBV6-3 and TRBJ2-2, with TRBD1 identical over 8 bases. The length of the CDR3 is 15 residues. The junction had 7 bases not matched to a gene; V was cut back by 6 bases and J by 4 bases. CDR1 and CDR2 (germline): MNHEY, SVGEGT.

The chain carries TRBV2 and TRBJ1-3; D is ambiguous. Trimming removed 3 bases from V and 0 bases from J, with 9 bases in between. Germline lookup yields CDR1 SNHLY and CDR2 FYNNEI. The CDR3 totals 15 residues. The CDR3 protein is CASSERGYSGNTIYF. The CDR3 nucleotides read TGTGCCAGCAGTGAGCGCGGTTACTCTGGAAACACCATATATTTT.

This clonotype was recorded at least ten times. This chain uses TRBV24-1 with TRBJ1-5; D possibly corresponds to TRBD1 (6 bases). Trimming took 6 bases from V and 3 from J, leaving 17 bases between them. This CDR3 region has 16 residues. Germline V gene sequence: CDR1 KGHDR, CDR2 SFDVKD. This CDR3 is CATSNPKDSNNQPQHF. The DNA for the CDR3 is TGTGCCACCAGTAACCCAAAGGACAGTAACAATCAGCCCCAGCATTTT.

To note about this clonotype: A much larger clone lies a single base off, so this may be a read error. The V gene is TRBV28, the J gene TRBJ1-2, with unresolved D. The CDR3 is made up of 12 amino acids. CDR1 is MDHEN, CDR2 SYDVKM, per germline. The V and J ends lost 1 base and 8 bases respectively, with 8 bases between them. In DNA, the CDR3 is TGTGCCAGCAGTTTATCAAGGGAGGGCTACACCTTC. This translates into CASSLSREGYTF.

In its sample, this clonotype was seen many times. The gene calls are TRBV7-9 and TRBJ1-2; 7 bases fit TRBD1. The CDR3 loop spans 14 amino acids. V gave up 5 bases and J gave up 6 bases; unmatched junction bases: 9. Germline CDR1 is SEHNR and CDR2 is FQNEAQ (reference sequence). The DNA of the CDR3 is TGTGCCAGCAGCCAGGGGGGACACCGACATGGCTACACCTTC. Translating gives CASSQGGHRHGYTF.

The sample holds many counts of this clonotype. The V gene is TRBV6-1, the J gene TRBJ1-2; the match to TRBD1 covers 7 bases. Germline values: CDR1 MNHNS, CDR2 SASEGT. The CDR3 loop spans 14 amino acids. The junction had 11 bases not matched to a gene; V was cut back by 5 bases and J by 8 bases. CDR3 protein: CASSKGGTVIGYTF. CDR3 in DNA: TGTGCCAGCAGTAAAGGGGGGACAGTAATCGGCTACACCTTC.

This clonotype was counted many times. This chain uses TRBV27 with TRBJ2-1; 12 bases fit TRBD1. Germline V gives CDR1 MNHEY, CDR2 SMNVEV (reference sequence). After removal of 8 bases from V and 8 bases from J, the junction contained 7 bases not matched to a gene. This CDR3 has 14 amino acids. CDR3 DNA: TGTGCCAGCCGGACCGGGACAGGGGGCTATGAGCAGTTCTTC. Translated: CASRTGTGGYEQFF.

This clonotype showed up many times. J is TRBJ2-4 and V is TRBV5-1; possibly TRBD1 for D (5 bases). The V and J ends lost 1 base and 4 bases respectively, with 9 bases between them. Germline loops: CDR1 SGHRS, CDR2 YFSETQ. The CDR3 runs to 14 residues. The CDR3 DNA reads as TGCGCCAGCAGCTTGAGGCAGGGTAAAAACATTCAGTACTTC. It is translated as CASSLRQGKNIQYF.

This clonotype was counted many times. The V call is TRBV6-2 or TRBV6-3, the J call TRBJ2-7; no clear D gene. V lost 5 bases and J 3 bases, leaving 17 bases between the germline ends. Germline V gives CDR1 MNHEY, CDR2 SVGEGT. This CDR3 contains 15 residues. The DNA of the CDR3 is TGTGCCAGCAGTAAAACTACCGGGCGAGGCTACGAGCAGTACTTC. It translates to CASSKTTGRGYEQYF.

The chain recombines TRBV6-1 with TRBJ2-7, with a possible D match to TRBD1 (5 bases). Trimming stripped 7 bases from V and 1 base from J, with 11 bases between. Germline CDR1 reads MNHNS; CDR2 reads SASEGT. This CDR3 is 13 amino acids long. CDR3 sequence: CASTTGSSYEQYF. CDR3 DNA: TGTGCCAGCACCACAGGATCGTCCTACGAGCAGTACTTC.

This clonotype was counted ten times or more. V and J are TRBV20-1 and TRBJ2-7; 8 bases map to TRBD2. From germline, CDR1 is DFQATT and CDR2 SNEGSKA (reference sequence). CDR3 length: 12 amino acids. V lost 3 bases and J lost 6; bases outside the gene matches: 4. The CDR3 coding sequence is TGCAGTGCTAGCGGGAGGGCCCTCGAGCAGTACTTC. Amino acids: CSASGRALEQYF.

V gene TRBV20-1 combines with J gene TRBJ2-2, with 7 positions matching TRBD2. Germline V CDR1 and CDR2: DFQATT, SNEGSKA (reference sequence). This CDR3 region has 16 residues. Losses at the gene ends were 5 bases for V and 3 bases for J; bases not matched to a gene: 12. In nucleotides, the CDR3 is TGCAGTGCTGGCGGTAGGGAGGGCCGCGACACCGGGGAGCTGTTTTTT. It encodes CSAGGREGRDTGELFF.

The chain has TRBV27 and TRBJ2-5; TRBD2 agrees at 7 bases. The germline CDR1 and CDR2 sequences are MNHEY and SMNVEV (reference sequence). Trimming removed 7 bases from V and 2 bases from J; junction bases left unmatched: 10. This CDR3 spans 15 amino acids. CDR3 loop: CASTFLLADQETQYF. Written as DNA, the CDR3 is TGTGCCAGCACCTTCCTCCTAGCGGATCAAGAGACCCAGTACTTC.